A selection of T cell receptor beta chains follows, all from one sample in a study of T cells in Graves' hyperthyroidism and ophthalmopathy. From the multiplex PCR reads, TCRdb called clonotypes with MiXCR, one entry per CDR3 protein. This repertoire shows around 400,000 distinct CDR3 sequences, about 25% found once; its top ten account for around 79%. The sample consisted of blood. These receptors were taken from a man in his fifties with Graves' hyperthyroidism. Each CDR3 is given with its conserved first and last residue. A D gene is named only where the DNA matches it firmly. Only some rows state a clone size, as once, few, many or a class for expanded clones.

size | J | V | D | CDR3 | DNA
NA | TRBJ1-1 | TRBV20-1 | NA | CSARDMAPGRTEAFF | TGCAGTGCTAGAGATATGGCCCCGGGGAGGACTGAAGCTTTCTTT
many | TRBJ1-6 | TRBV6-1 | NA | CASSAKDSYSPLHF | TGTGCCAGCAGTGCGAAGGACAGCTATTCACCCCTCCACTTT
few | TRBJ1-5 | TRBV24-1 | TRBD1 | CATSSPGGDRAQHF | TGTGCCACCAGTAGCCCAGGGGGCGATCGGGCCCAGCATTTT
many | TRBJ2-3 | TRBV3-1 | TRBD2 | CASSQASGSLDTQYF | TGTGCCAGCAGCCAGGCTAGCGGGAGTCTAGATACGCAGTATTTT
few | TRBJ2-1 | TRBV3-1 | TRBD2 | CASSPGTSYNEQFF | TGTGCCAGTAGTCCTGGGACTAGCTACAATGAGCAGTTCTTC
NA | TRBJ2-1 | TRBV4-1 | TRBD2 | CASSHRTSGTVSEQFF | TGCGCCAGCAGCCATCGGACTAGCGGGACCGTGAGTGAGCAGTTCTTC
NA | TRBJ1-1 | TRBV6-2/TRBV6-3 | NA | CASRDGYTEAFF | TGTGCCAGTCGAGACGGGTACACTGAAGCTTTCTTT
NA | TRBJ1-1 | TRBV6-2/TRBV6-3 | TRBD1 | CASRSTGSSEAFF | TGTGCCAGCAGATCGACAGGGTCCTCTGAAGCTTTCTTT
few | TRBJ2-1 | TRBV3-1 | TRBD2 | CASSQVPGGVHNEQFF | TGTGCCAGCAGCCAAGTTCCGGGAGGGGTCCACAATGAGCAGTTCTTC
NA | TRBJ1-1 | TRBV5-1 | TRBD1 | CASSLAQGGEAFF | TGCGCCAGCAGCTTGGCTCAGGGGGGAGAAGCTTTCTTT
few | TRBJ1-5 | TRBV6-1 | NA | CASSPGGGLRLNQPQHF | TGTGCCAGCAGTCCAGGCGGAGGGCTTCGTTTAAATCAGCCCCAGCATTTT
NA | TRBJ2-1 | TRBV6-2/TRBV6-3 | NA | CASSYSVARGNEQFF | TGTGCCAGCAGTTACTCGGTAGCGCGTGGGAATGAGCAGTTCTTC
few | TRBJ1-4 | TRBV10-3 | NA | CAISARSGSEKLFF | TGTGCCATCAGCGCCAGGTCAGGGAGTGAAAAACTGTTTTTT
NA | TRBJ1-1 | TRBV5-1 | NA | CASSFWAGQNYPEAFF | TGCGCCAGCAGCTTCTGGGCCGGACAGAACTATCCTGAAGCTTTCTTT
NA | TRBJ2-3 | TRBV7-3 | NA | CASSLWGDTDTQCF | TGTGCCAGCAGCTTATGGGGGGACACAGATACGCAGTGTTTT
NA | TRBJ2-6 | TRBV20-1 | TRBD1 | CSASDRGSGANVLTF | TGCAGTGCTAGCGACAGGGGGTCTGGGGCCAACGTCCTGACTTTC
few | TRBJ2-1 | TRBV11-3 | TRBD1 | CASTSLLTQGRNEQFF | TGTGCCAGCACATCACTCCTCACACAGGGGCGGAATGAGCAGTTCTTC
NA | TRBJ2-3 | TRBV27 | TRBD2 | CASSSRLAGPPGSTDTQYF | TGTGCCAGCAGTTCCAGACTAGCGGGACCCCCTGGGAGCACAGATACGCAGTATTTT
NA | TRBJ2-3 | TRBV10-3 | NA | CATLEPDTDTQYF | TGTGCCACCCTAGAGCCTGACACAGATACGCAGTATTTT
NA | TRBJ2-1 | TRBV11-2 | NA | CASSSRFKGGGIDEQFF | TGTGCCAGCAGCTCCCGGTTTAAGGGCGGAGGGATCGATGAGCAGTTCTTC
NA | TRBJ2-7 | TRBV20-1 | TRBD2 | CSAELAESSYEQYF | TGCAGTGCGGAACTAGCGGAGAGCTCCTACGAGCAGTACTTC
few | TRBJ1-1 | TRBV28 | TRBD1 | CASSGGGVGTEAFF | TGTGCCAGCTCCGGAGGGGGCGTTGGAACTGAAGCTTTCTTT
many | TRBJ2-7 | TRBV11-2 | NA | CASSHESEQYF | TGTGCCAGCAGCCACGAATCCGAGCAGTACTTC
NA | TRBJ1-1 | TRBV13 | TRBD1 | CASSLGPLTGVNTEAFF | TGTGCCAGCAGCTTAGGACCCCTGACAGGGGTGAACACTGAAGCTTTCTTT
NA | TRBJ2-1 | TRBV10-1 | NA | CASSEYLANSYNEQFF | TGCGCCAGCAGTGAGTATCTAGCGAACTCCTACAATGAGCAGTTCTTC
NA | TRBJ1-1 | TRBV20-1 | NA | CSARSGISEAFF | TGCAGTGCTAGGTCCGGGATCTCTGAAGCTTTCTTT
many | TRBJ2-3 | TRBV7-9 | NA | CASSLGLREDTDTQYF | TGTGCCAGCAGCTTAGGTCTGAGGGAGGACACAGATACGCAGTATTTT
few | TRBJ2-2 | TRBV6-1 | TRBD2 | CASIPIGGGELFF | TGTGCCAGCATTCCAATCGGGGGGGGGGAGCTGTTTTTT
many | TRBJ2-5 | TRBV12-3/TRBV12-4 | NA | CATGRQQETQYF | TGTGCCACGGGACGCCAACAAGAGACCCAGTACTTC
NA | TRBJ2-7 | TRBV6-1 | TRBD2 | CASRYLSTSGKIYEQYF | TGTGCCAGCAGATACCTTTCGACTAGCGGGAAAATCTACGAGCAGTACTTC
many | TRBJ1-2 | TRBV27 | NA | CASSPTRQIYVRYTF | TGTGCCAGCAGTCCCACCCGACAGATCTATGTACGCTACACCTTC
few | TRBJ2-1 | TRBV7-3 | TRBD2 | CASSLSAGVSYNEQFF | TGTGCCAGCAGCTTAAGTGCGGGAGTCTCCTACAATGAGCAGTTCTTC
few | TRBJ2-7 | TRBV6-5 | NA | CASSYSMANPYEQYF | TGTGCCAGCAGTTACTCGATGGCAAACCCCTACGAGCAGTACTTC
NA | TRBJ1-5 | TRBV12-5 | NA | CASGENRRNQPQHF | TGTGCTAGTGGGGAAAATAGACGGAATCAGCCCCAGCATTTT
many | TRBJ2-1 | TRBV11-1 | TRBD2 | CASSVAGYNEQFF | TGTGCCAGCAGCGTAGCGGGCTACAATGAGCAGTTCTTC
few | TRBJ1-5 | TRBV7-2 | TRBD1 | CASSLEGTEYSNQPQHF | TGTGCCAGCAGCTTAGAAGGGACAGAGTATAGCAATCAGCCCCAGCATTTT
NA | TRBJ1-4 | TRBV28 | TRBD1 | CASSKDPTGTMEKLFF | TGTGCCAGCAGCAAAGACCCGACAGGGACAATGGAAAAACTGTTTTTT
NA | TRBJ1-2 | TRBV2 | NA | CASSERSVYGYTF | TGTGCCAGCAGTGAACGGTCAGTTTATGGCTACACCTTC
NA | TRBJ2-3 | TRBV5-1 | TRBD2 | CASTSSGMSTDTQYF | TGCGCCAGCACTTCTAGCGGGATGAGCACAGATACGCAGTATTTT
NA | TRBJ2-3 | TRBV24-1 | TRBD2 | CATAASGSTDTQYF | TGTGCCACGGCGGCTAGCGGAAGCACAGATACGCAGTATTTT
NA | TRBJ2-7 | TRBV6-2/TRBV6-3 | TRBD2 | CASSYSVREVTYTSSYEQYF | TGTGCCAGCAGTTACTCGGTGCGGGAGGTGACCTATACGAGCTCCTACGAGCAGTACTTC
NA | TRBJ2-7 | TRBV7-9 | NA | CASSEFPRAETGYEQYF | TGTGCCAGCAGCGAATTCCCTCGGGCGGAGACAGGCTACGAGCAGTACTTC
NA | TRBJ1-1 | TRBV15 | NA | CATSRDRTENTEAFF | TGTGCCACCAGCAGAGACCGGACAGAAAACACTGAAGCTTTCTTT
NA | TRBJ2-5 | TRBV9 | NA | CASSVGSAKETQYF | TGTGCCAGCAGCGTAGGGTCCGCGAAAGAGACCCAGTACTTC
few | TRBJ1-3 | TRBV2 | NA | CASSEEDGNTIYF | TGTGCCAGCAGTGAGGAGGATGGAAACACCATATATTTT
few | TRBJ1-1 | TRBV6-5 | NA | CASSYRSQAFF | TGTGCCAGCAGTTACAGGAGTCAAGCTTTCTTT
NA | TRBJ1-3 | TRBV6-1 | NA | CASSEALKAGTGNTIYF | TGTGCCAGCAGTGAAGCGCTCAAGGCGGGGACTGGAAACACCATATATTTT
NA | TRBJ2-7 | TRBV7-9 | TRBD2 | CASSPLAGGFYEQYF | TGTGCCAGCAGCCCCCTAGCGGGAGGATTCTACGAGCAGTACTTC
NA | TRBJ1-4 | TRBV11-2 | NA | CASSRGGIKLFF | TGTGCCAGCAGCCGGGGGGGAATAAAACTGTTTTTT
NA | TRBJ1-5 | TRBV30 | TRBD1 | CAWGDGQDLIPQHF | TGTGCCTGGGGAGATGGACAGGACCTGATCCCCCAGCATTTT
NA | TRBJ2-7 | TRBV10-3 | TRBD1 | CAIGTGTDSYEQYF | TGTGCCATCGGAACCGGGACAGACTCCTACGAGCAGTACTTC